The 15 T cell receptor beta chains below were found in one sample sequenced in a study of neurological immune-mediated disorders. TCRdb recomputed calls from the 5' RACE reads with MiXCR, one row per CDR3 protein. The sample lists 25,000 to 30,000 distinct CDR3 sequences; about 3% were seen once. What was sequenced was PBMCs. The source of these receptors is a woman younger than 45 with multiple sclerosis.

This chain uses TRBV24-1 with TRBJ2-3; D is uncertain. The CDR3 loop spans 15 amino acids. Germline lookup yields CDR1 KGHDR and CDR2 SFDVKD. With 2 bases removed from V and 5 bases from J, the gap between germline ends came to 13 bases. The CDR3 DNA follows: TGTGCCACCAGTGATTCCCGCAGAATGGAAGATACGCAGTATTTT. Protein sequence: CATSDSRRMEDTQYF.

This clonotype was seen only a few times. The chain employs TRBV4-3 and TRBJ2-1; 9 positions match TRBD2. The CDR3 has 18 amino acids. Unmatched junction bases numbered 9, after V lost 1 base and J lost 2 bases. Germline loops: CDR1 LGHNA, CDR2 YSLEER. In nucleotides, the CDR3 is TGCGCCAGCAGCCAAGGGGGTACTAGCGGGTCCCCCTACAATGAGCAGTTCTTC. Protein product: CASSQGGTSGSPYNEQFF.

At least ten counts were recorded for this clonotype. The CDR3 DNA reads as TGCGCCAGCACCATCGGACAGGGGGCAAACGAGCAGTACTTC. Translation gives CASTIGQGANEQYF. The chain uses TRBV5-1 and TRBJ2-7, with 11 positions matching TRBD1. J lost 5 bases, V lost 6 bases, and 7 bases had no gene match. This CDR3 spans 14 amino acids. Germline V gene data show CDR1 as SGHRS and CDR2 as YFSETQ.

The chain combines TRBV5-6 with TRBJ2-5; D is unresolved. V was clipped by 0 bases and J by 3 bases, with 6 bases between them. Germline V gives CDR1 SGHDT, CDR2 YYEEEE. The CDR3 runs to 13 residues. The DNA of the CDR3 is TGTGCCAGCAGCTTGGCGGCAGAAGAGACCCAGTACTTC. This gives the protein CASSLAAEETQYF. Combining the CDR3 with reference TRBV5-6 and TRBJ2-5 gives the whole variable domain DAGVTQSPTHLIKTRGQQVTLRCSPKSGHDTVSWYQQALGQGPQFIFQYYEEEERQRGNFPDRFSGHQFPNYSSELNVNALLLGDSALYLCASSLAAEETQYFGPGTRLLVL.

Remarks on this clonotype: A read error may produce the germline difference seen at one junction end. The V and J genes are TRBV11-2 and TRBJ1-5; D possibly corresponds to TRBD1 (6 bases). Germline V gene data show CDR1 as SGHAT and CDR2 as FQNNGV. The CDR3 consists of 13 residues. CDR3 residues: CASSLQGYQPQNF. CDR3 bases: TGTGCCAGCAGCTTACAGGGGTATCAGCCCCAGAATTTT.

This clonotype was seen only a few times. The chain employs TRBV4-2 and TRBJ1-1; D gene uncertain. Per the germline V gene, CDR1 is LGHNA and CDR2 is YNFKEQ. Trimming took 0 bases from V and 2 from J, leaving 10 bases between them. The CDR3 covers 15 residues. CDR3 protein: CASSQELRGNTEAFF. The CDR3 nucleotides are TGTGCCAGCAGCCAAGAATTGCGGGGAAACACTGAAGCTTTCTTT.

This clonotype showed up many times. The V and J genes are TRBV4-3 and TRBJ1-2; D is perhaps TRBD1 (6 bases). Trimming took off 4 bases at V and 2 bases at J, with 11 bases between the two ends. CDR1 is LGHNA and CDR2 is YSLEER in the germline V gene. This CDR3 comprises 14 residues. The CDR3 bases are TGCGCCAGCAGCCTCCGGGGGGCGAACTATGGCTACACCTTC. This sequence encodes CASSLRGANYGYTF.

This clonotype was observed at least ten times. J is TRBJ2-7 and V is TRBV27, with TRBD1 as a possible D gene (6 bases). The CDR3 has 14 amino acids. The V gene's germline CDR1 is MNHEY and CDR2 SMNVEV (reference sequence). V lost 5 bases and J lost 9, with 20 bases in between. The CDR3 is CASSTGQPEVGQYF. Here the CDR3 DNA reads TGTGCCAGCAGTACCGGACAGCCGGAAGTGGGGCAGTACTTC.

This clonotype was seen many times. The rearrangement joins TRBV12-3 or TRBV12-4 to TRBJ2-1; TRBD2 matches 9 bases. CDR3 length equals 15 residues. The V gene end was trimmed by 6 bases and the J gene end by 5 bases; junction bases not matched to a gene: 8. CDR3: CASSFVLAGDNEQFF. The CDR3 nucleotides are TGTGCCAGCAGCTTTGTTTTAGCGGGGGACAATGAGCAGTTCTTC.

Remarks on this clonotype: This may be a read error, as it is one base from a much larger clone. The chain recombines TRBV12-3 or TRBV12-4 with TRBJ2-3; D remains ambiguous. V was trimmed by 5 bases and J by 8 bases, leaving 8 bases between them. This CDR3 region has 11 residues. The CDR3 loop is CASSTLVTQYF. The CDR3 DNA sequence: TGTGCCAGCAGTACGCTAGTTACGCAGTATTTT.

Of note for this clonotype: A clone one base away is much larger, so this may be a read error. This chain links TRBV20-1 with TRBJ1-1; maybe TRBD1 (6 bases). V was shortened by 3 bases and J by 5 bases, with 10 bases between the two germline ends. CDR3 size: 12 residues. Germline V gene sequence: CDR1 DFQATT, CDR2 SNEGSKA (reference sequence). The CDR3 protein is CSARERGTEAFF. DNA of the CDR3: TGCAGTGCTAGGGAAAGGGGGACTGAAGCTTTCTTT.

In its sample, this clonotype ranks as medium-sized. The chain recombines TRBV4-1 with TRBJ1-1, with D possibly being TRBD1 (6 bases). V was cut by 1 base and J by 6 bases, with 15 bases left in between. This CDR3 is 15 amino acids long. CDR1 and CDR2 from the germline V gene are MGHRA and YSYEKL. CDR3 sequence (DNA): TGCGCCAGCAGCCAAGGGTGGGGGCTCGTCGCTGAAGCTTTCTTT. This gives the protein CASSQGWGLVAEAFF.

This clonotype was recorded many times. The gene calls are TRBV20-1 and TRBJ2-5, with D possibly being TRBD1 (6 bases). The CDR3 consists of 14 residues. V gave up 7 bases and J gave up 0 bases, with 15 bases separating them. Germline-derived CDR1 and CDR2 are DFQATT and SNEGSKA (reference sequence). CDR3 bases: TGCAGTGTCAAAAGGCGGACAGACCAAGAGACCCAGTACTTC. This sequence encodes CSVKRRTDQETQYF.

This clonotype has at least ten counts. This chain connects TRBV7-2 to TRBJ1-5; a possible D gene is TRBD1 (5 bases). CDR3 size: 15 residues. From germline, CDR1 is SGHTA and CDR2 FQGNSA. With 2 bases removed from V and 7 bases from J, the gap between germline ends came to 15 bases. CDR3 region: CASSLWQDGAQPQHF. The CDR3 DNA follows: TGTGCCAGCAGCTTATGGCAGGACGGGGCCCAGCCCCAGCATTTT.

This clonotype was seen repeatedly, ten times or more. The rearrangement links TRBV20-1 to TRBJ2-3, with 14 bases identical to TRBD2. This CDR3 has 18 residues. Trimming took 5 bases from V and 0 from J; bases not matched to a gene: 10. Germline values: CDR1 DFQATT, CDR2 SNEGSKA (reference sequence). Here the CDR3 reads CSAPPGTSGSSSTDTQYF. In DNA form, the CDR3 reads TGCAGTGCTCCCCCCGGGACTAGCGGGAGCTCTAGCACAGATACGCAGTATTTT.